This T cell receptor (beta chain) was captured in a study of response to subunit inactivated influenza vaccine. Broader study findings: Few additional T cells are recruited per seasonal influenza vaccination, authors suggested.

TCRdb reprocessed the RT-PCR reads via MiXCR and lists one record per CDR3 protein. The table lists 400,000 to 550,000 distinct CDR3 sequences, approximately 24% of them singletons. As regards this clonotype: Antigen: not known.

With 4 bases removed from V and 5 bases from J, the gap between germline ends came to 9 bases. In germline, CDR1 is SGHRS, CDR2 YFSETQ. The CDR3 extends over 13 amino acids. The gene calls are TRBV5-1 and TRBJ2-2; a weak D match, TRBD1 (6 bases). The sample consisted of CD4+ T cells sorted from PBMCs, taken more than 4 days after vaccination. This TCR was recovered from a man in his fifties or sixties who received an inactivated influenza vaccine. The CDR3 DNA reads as TGCGCCAGCAGCCAGGGGATAACCGGGGAGCTGTTTTTT. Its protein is CASSQGITGELFF.